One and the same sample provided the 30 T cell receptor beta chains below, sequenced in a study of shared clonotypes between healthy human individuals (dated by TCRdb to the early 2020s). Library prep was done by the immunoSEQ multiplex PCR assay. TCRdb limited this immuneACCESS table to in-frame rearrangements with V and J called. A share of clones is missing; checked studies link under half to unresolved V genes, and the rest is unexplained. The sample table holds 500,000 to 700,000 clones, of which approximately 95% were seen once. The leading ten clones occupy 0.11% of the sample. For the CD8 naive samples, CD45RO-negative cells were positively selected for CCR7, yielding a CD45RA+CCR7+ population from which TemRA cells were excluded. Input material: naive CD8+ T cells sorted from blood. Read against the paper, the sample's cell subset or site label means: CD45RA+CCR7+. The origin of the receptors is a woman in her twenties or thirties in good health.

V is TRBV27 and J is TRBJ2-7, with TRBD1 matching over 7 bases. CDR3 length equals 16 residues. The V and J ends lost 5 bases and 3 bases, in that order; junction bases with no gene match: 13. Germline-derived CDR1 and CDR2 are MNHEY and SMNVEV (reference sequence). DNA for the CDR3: TGTGCCAGCAGTGCCTCCTGGGGGACAGACCTCTACGAGCAGTACTTC. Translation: CASSASWGTDLYEQYF.

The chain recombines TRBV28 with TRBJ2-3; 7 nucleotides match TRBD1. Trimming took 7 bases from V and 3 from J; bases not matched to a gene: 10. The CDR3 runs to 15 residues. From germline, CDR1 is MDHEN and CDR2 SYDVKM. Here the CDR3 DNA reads TGTGCCAGCAACTTCTGGACAGGCCTTACAGATACGCAGTATTTT. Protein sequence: CASNFWTGLTDTQYF.

This chain's CDR3 is CASSLHRGYSKNIQYF. In DNA form, the CDR3 reads TGTGCCAGCAGCCTGCACAGGGGATATTCCAAAAACATTCAGTACTTC. This chain connects TRBV5-7 to TRBJ2-4; 7 nucleotides align to TRBD1. TRBV5-7 is annotated as an ORF whose role is uncertain. This CDR3 comprises 16 residues. V lost 4 bases to trimming and J lost 2 bases; unmatched junction nucleotides: 9.

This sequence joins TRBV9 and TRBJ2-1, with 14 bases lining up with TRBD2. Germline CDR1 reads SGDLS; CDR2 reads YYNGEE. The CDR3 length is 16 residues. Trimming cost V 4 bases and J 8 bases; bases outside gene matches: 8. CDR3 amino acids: CASSTGTSGSRDEQFF. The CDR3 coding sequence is TGTGCCAGCAGCACCGGGACTAGCGGGAGTAGGGATGAGCAGTTCTTC.

This CDR3 is CAWSVPLTGEVYGYTF. In DNA, the CDR3 is TGTGCCTGGAGTGTACCGTTGACAGGGGAGGTCTATGGCTACACCTTC. The chain couples TRBV30 to TRBJ1-2; 8 bases match TRBD1. Germline-derived CDR1 and CDR2 are GTSNPN and SVGIG (reference sequence). J was trimmed by 4 bases and V by 0 bases; bases with no gene match: 10. This CDR3 has 16 residues. Combining the CDR3 with reference TRBV30 and TRBJ1-2 gives the whole variable domain SQTIHQWPATLVQPVGSPLSLECTVEGTSNPNLYWYRQAAGRGLQLLFYSVGIGQISSEVPQNLSASRPQDRQFILSSKKLLLSDSGFYLCAWSVPLTGEVYGYTFGSGTRLTVV.

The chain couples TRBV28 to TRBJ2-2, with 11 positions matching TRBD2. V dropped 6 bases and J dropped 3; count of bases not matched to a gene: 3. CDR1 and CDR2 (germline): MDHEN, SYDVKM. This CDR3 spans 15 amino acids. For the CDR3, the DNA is TGTGCCAGCAGAACTAGCGGGAGCCACACCGGGGAGCTGTTTTTT. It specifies CASRTSGSHTGELFF.

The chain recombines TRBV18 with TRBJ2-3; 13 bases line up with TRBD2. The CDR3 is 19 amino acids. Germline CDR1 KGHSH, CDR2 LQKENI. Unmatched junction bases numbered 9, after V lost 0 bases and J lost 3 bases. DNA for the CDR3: TGTGCCAGCTCACCACCCGGGACTAGCGGGAAATCGAAAACAGATACGCAGTATTTT. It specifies CASSPPGTSGKSKTDTQYF.

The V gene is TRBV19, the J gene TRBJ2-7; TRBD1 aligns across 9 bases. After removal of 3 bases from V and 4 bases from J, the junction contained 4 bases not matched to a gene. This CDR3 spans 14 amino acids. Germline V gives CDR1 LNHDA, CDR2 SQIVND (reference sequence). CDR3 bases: TGTGCCAGTAGTATGGGACAGGGAAATTACGAGCAGTACTTC. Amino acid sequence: CASSMGQGNYEQYF.

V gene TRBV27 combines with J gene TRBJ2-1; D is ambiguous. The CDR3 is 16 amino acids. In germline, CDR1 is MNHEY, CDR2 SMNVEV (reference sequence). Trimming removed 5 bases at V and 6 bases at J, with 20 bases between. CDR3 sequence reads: CASSIIPGPRSNEQFF. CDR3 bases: TGTGCCAGCAGTATAATTCCGGGCCCCAGAAGCAATGAGCAGTTCTTC.

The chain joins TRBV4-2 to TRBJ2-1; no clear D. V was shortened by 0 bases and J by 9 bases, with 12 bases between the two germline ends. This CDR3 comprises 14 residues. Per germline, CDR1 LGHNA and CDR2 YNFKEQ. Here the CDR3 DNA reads TGTGCCAGCAGCCAAGAGGAAGGGATCATTGAGCAGTTCTTC. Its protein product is CASSQEEGIIEQFF.

CDR3 loop: CASSQGDRNQPQHF. CDR3 in DNA: TGTGCCAGCAGCCAGGGTGATCGCAATCAGCCCCAGCATTTT. The genes are TRBV14 and TRBJ1-5, with D hard to call. Germline CDR1 SGHDN, CDR2 FVKESK. Trimming pared 3 bases from V and 2 bases from J, leaving 8 bases between. There are 14 residues in the CDR3.

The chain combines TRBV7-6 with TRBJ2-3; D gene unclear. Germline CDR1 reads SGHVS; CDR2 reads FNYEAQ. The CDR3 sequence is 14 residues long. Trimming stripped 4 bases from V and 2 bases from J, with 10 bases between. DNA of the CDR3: TGTGCCAGCAGCTCTCTAGTGAACACAGATACGCAGTATTTT. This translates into CASSSLVNTDTQYF. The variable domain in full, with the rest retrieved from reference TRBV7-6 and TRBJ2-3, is GAGVSQSPRYKVTKRGQDVALRCDPISGHVSLYWYRQALGQGPEFLTYFNYEAQQDKSGLPNDRFSAERPEGSISTLTIQRTEQRDSAMYRCASSSLVNTDTQYFGPGTRLTVL.

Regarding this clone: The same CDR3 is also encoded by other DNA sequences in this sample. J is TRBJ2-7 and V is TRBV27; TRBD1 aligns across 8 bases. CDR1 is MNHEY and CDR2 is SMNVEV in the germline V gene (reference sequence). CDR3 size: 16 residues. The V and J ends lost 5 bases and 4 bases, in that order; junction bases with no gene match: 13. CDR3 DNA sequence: TGTGCCAGCAGTCTCAGCGCCGGGACAGGCCGTTACGAGCAGTACTTC. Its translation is CASSLSAGTGRYEQYF.

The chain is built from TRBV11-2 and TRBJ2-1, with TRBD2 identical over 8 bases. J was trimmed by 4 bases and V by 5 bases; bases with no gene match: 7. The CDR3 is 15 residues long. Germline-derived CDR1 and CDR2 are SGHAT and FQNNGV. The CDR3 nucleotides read TGTGCCAGCAGCGCCATCCGGGAGGGTTACAATGAGCAGTTCTTC. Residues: CASSAIREGYNEQFF.

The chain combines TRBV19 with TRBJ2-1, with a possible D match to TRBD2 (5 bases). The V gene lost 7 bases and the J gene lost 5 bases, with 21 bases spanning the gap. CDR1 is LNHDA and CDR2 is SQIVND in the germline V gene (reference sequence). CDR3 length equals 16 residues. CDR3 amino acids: CASIWESILLNNEQFF. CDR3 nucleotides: TGTGCCAGTATATGGGAGTCCATTCTCCTTAACAATGAGCAGTTCTTC. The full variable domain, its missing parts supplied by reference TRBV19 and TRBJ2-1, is DGGITQSPKYLFRKEGQNVTLSCEQNLNHDAMYWYRQDPGQGLRLIYYSQIVNDFQKGDIAEGYSVSREKKESFPLTVTSAQKNPTAFYLCASIWESILLNNEQFFGPGTRLTVL.

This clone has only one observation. The CDR3: CASGLAGAADTQYF. CDR3 in DNA: TGTGCCAGCGGACTAGCGGGTGCCGCAGATACGCAGTATTTT. The chain combines TRBV6-6 with TRBJ2-3, with 11 bases matching TRBD2. Germline-derived CDR1 and CDR2 are MNHNY and SVGAGI (reference sequence). This CDR3 contains 14 residues. V was pared by 8 bases and J by 4 bases, with 5 bases of the junction left unmatched.

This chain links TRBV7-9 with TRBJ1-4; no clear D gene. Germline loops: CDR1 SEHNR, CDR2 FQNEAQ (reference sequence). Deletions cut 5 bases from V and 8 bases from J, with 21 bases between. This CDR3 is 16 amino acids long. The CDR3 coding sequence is TGTGCCAGCAGCCTAGGGATAAGGAGGGAAGGGGAAAAACTGTTTTTT. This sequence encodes CASSLGIRREGEKLFF.

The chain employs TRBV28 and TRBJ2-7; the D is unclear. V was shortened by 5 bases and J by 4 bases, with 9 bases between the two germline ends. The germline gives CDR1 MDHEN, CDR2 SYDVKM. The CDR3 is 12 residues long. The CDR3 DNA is TGTGCCAGCAGTCTCACCAGATACGAGCAGTACTTC. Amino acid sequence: CASSLTRYEQYF.

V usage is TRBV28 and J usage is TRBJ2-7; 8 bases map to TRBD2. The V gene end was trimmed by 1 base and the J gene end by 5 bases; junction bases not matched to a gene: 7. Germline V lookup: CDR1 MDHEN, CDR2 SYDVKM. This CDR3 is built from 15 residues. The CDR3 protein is CASSLSGGLNDEQYF. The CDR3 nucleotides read TGTGCCAGCAGTTTATCGGGGGGGCTAAACGACGAGCAGTACTTC.

The CDR3 DNA sequence: TGCGCCAGCAGCCAAGTTCCGGGAGCGGGAGCCTACGAGCAGTACTTC. It codes for CASSQVPGAGAYEQYF. This chain uses TRBV4-1 with TRBJ2-7; 8 bases line up with TRBD2. CDR1 and CDR2 from the germline V gene are MGHRA and YSYEKL. The trim removed 1 base at V and 2 bases at J, leaving 7 bases unmatched. This CDR3 spans 16 amino acids.

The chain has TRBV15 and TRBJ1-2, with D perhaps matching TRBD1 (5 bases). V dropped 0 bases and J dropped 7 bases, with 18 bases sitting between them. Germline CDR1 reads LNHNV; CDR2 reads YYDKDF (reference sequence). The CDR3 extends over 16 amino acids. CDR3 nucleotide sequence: TGTGCCACCAGCAGAGATTTGGGCTACAGGAGGAGTGGCTACACCTTC. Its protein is CATSRDLGYRRSGYTF.

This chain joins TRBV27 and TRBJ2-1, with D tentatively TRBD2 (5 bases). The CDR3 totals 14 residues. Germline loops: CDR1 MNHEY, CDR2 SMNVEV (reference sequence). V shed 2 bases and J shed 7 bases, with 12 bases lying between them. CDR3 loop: CASSLDTGVNEQFF. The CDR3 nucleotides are TGTGCCAGCAGTTTAGACACCGGGGTTAATGAGCAGTTCTTC.

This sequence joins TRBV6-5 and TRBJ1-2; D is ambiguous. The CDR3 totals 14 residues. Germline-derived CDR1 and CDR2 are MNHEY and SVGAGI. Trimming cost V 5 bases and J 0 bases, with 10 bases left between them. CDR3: CASSPLASNYGYTF. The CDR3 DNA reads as TGTGCCAGCAGTCCCCTGGCATCTAACTATGGCTACACCTTC.

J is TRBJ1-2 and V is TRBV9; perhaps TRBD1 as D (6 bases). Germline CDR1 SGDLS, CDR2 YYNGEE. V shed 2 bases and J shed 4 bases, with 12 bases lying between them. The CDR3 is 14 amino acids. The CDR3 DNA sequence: TGTGCCAGCAGCGTCACAGGACAGTTCTATGGCTACACCTTC. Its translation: CASSVTGQFYGYTF.

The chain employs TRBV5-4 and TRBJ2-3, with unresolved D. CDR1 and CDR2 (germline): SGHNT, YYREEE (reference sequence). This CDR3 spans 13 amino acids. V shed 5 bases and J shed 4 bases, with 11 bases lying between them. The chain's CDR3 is CASSHELSDTQYF. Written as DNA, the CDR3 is TGTGCCAGCAGTCACGAATTATCAGATACGCAGTATTTT.

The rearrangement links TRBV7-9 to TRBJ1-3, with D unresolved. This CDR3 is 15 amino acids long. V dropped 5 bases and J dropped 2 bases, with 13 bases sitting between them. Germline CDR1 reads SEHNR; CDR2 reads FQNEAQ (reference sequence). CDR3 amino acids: CASSPGSWTGNTIYF. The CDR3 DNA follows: TGTGCCAGCAGCCCCGGTAGTTGGACTGGAAACACCATATATTTT.

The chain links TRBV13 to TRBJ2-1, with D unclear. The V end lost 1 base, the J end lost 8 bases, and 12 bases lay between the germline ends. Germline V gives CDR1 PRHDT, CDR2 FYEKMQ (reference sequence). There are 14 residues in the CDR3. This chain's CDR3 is CASSLDYGHHEQFF. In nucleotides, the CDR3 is TGTGCCAGCAGCTTAGATTACGGCCACCATGAGCAGTTCTTC.

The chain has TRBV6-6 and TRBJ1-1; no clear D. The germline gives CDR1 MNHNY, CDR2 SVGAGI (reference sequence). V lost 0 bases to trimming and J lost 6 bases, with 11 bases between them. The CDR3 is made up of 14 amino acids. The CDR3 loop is CASSYSLGDAEAFF. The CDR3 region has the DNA TGTGCCAGCAGTTACTCCCTCGGAGACGCTGAAGCTTTCTTT.

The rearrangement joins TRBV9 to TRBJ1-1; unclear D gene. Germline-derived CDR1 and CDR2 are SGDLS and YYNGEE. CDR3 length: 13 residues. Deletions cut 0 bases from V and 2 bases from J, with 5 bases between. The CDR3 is CASSVAHNTEAFF. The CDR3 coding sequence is TGTGCCAGCAGCGTAGCCCACAACACTGAAGCTTTCTTT.

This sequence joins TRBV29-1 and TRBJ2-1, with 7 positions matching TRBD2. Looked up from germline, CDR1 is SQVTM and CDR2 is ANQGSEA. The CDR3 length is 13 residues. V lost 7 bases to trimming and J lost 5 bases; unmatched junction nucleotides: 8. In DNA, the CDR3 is TGCAGCGCCCTTCGGGGGAGGGACAATGAGCAGTTCTTC. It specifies CSALRGRDNEQFF.